This T cell receptor (beta chain) is drawn from a study of PD-1 blockade in mismatch repair-deficient tumors. Germline CDR1 reads SGHRS; CDR2 reads YFSETQ. CDR3 size: 16 residues. V lost 2 bases, J lost 3 bases, and 15 bases lay in between. Sequenced by immunoSEQ multiplex PCR; TCRdb stores in-frame clones only, minus some. The table includes around 39,000 clones, roughly 84% detected once. The source is an adult with mismatch repair-deficient cancer. The sequences come from PBMCs, collected roughly 40 weeks after starting pembrolizumab. This chain uses TRBV5-1 with TRBJ2-1; D possibly corresponds to TRBD2 (6 bases). The CDR3 sequence is CASSFTSRRSYNEQFF. In DNA form, the CDR3 reads TGCGCCAGCAGCTTCACTAGCCGTCGGAGCTACAATGAGCAGTTCTTC.